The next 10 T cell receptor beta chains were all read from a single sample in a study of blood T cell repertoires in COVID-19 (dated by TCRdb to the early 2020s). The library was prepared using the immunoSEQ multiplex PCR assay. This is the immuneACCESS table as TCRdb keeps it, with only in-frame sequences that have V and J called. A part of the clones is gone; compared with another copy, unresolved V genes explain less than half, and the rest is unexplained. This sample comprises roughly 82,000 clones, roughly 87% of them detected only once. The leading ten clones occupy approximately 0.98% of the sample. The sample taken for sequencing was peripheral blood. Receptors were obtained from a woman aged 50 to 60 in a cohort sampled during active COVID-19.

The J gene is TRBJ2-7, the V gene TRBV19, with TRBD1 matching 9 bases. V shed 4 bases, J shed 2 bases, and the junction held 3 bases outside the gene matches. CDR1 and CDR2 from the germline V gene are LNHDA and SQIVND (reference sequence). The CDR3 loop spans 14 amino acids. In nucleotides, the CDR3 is TGTGCCAGTAGTACAGACAGGGGGACCTACGAGCAGTACTTC. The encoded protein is CASSTDRGTYEQYF. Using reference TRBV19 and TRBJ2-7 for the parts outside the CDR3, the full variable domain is DGGITQSPKYLFRKEGQNVTLSCEQNLNHDAMYWYRQDPGQGLRLIYYSQIVNDFQKGDIAEGYSVSREKKESFPLTVTSAQKNPTAFYLCASSTDRGTYEQYFGPGTRLTVT.

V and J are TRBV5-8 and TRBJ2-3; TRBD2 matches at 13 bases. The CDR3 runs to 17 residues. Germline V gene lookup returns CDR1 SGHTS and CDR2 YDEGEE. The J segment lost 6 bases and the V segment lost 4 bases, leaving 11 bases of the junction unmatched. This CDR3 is CASSLGGTSGTVDTQYF. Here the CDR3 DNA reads TGTGCCAGCAGCCTCGGAGGGACTAGCGGGACGGTTGATACGCAGTATTTT. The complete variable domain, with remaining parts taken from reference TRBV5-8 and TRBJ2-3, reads EAGVTQSPTHLIKTRGQQATLRCSPISGHTSVYWYQQALGLGLQFLLWYDEGEERNRGNFPPRFSGRQFPNYSSELNVNALELEDSALYLCASSLGGTSGTVDTQYFGPGTRLTVL.

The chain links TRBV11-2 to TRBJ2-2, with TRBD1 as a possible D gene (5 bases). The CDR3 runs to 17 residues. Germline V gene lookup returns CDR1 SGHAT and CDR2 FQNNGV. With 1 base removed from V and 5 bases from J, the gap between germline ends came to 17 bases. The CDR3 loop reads CASSLVAGFSITGELFF. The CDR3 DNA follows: TGTGCCAGCAGCTTAGTGGCAGGGTTTAGTATTACCGGGGAGCTGTTTTTT.

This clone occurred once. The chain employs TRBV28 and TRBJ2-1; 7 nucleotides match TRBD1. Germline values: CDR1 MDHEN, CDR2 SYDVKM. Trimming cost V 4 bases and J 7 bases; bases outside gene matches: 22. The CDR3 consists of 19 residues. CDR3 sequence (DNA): TGTGCCAGCAGTTCCTATAACCCCGGACAAGGGGGCAAAAGGAATGAGCAGTTCTTC. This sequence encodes CASSSYNPGQGGKRNEQFF.

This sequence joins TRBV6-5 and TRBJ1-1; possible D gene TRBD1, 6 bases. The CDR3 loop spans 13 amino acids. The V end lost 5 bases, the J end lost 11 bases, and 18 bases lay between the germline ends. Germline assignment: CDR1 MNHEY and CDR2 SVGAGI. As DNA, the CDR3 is TGTGCCAGCAGTACTACACAGGTTAGGGGGGCTTTCTTT. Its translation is CASSTTQVRGAFF.

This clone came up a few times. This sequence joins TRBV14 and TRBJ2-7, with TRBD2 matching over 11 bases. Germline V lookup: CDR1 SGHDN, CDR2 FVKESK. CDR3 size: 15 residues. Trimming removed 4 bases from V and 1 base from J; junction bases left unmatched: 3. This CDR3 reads CASSLLAGGSYEQYF. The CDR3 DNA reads TGTGCCAGCAGCCTCTTAGCGGGAGGGTCCTACGAGCAGTACTTC.

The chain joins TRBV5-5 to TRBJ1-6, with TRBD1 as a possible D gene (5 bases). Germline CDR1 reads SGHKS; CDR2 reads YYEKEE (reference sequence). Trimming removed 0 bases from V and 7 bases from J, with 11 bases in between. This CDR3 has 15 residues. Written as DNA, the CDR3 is TGTGCCAGCAGCTTGGGGCGGGGGGAAAATTCACCCCTCCACTTT. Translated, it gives CASSLGRGENSPLHF.

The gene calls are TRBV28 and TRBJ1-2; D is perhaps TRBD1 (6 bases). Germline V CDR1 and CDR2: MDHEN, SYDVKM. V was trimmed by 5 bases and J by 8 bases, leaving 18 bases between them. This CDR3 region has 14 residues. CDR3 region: CASSPGGREKGYTF. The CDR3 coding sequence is TGTGCCAGCAGTCCGGGGGGCAGGGAGAAAGGCTACACCTTC.

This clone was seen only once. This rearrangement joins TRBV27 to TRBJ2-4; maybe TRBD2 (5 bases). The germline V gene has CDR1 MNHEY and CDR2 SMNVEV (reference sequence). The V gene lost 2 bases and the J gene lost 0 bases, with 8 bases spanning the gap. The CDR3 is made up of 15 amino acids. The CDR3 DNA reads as TGTGCCAGCAGTTTACTAGCAGTAGCCAAAAACATTCAGTACTTC. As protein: CASSLLAVAKNIQYF.

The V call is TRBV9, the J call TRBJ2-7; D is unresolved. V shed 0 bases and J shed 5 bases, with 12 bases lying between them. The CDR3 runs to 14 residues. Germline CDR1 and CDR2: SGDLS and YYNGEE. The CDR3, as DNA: TGTGCCAGCAGCGTAGTCCCATCCCCGGACGAGCAGTACTTC. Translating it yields CASSVVPSPDEQYF.